Following are 2 T cell receptor beta chains from one sample sequenced in a study of blood T cell repertoires in COVID-19. Measured with immunoSEQ multiplex PCR; TCRdb has only the in-frame clones, and not every one. The sample lists 60,000 to 70,000 clones; 70% to 90% were seen once. Sequenced input: peripheral blood. All receptors come from a man in his fifties with acute or convalescent COVID-19.

The V gene is TRBV11-2, the J gene TRBJ2-2, with D possibly TRBD2 on 6 matching bases. Deletions cut 3 bases from V and 1 base from J, with 9 bases between. Germline V gives CDR1 SGHAT, CDR2 FQNNGV. The CDR3 length is 15 residues. The CDR3 sequence: CASSFAGLNTGELFF. CDR3 nucleotide sequence: TGTGCCAGCAGCTTTGCGGGGCTGAACACCGGGGAGCTGTTTTTT.

This chain links TRBV6-5 with TRBJ1-5; weak D call: TRBD1 (5 bases). The CDR3 spans 14 residues. V shed 4 bases and J shed 4 bases, with 11 bases lying between them. Germline V CDR1 and CDR2: MNHEY, SVGAGI. The CDR3 DNA reads TGTGCCAGCAGTTTCGATACAGGAAATCAGCCCCAGCATTTT. As protein: CASSFDTGNQPQHF.